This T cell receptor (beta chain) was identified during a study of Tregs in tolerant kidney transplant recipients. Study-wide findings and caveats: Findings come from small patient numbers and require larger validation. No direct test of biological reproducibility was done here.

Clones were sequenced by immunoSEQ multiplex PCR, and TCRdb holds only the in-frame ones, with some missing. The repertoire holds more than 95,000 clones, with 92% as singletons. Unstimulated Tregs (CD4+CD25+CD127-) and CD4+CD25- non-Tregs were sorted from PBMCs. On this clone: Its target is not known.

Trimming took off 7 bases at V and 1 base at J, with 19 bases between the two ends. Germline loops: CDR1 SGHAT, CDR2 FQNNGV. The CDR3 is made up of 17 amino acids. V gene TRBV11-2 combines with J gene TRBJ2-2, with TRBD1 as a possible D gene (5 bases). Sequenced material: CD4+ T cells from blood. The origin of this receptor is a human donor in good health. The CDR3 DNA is TGTGCCAGCACCCTAGGTCGACAGATTCTGAACACCGGGGAGCTGTTTTTT. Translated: CASTLGRQILNTGELFF.